These 6 T cell receptor beta chains were sequenced from one sample in a study of cytotoxic CD8 clonotypes in ibrutinib-treated CLL. Repertoires were generated with immunoSEQ multiplex PCR, while TCRdb's copy carries only in-frame clones and drops some. Found here are 200,000 to 250,000 clones, approximately 75% of them singletons; the top ten hold around 10%. Specimen: PBMCs, collected after 12 months of ibrutinib treatment. All receptors derive from a human donor with chronic lymphocytic leukemia.

The J gene is TRBJ2-7, the V gene TRBV9; a weak D match, TRBD2 (5 bases). The CDR3 extends over 14 amino acids. The germline CDR1 and CDR2 sequences are SGDLS and YYNGEE. Trimming shortened V by 5 bases and J by 5 bases, and 17 bases separated the two germline ends. The CDR3 DNA reads TGTGCCAGCAGTTCCGGGCCCCTCGGGAACGAGCAGTACTTC. Its protein is CASSSGPLGNEQYF.

This sequence joins TRBV6-5 and TRBJ2-5, with D unresolved. The CDR3 sequence is 16 residues long. The germline gives CDR1 MNHEY, CDR2 SVGAGI. V was shortened by 0 bases and J by 1 base, with 12 bases between the two germline ends. As DNA, the CDR3 is TGTGCCAGCAGTTACTCGAGCCTGGTTCGCCAAGAGACCCAGTACTTC. Its translation: CASSYSSLVRQETQYF.

This chain connects TRBV5-1 to TRBJ1-6; D gene ambiguous. The CDR3 length is 14 residues. V lost 0 bases to trimming and J lost 6 bases, with 7 bases between them. Germline V gene lookup returns CDR1 SGHRS and CDR2 YFSETQ. CDR3 DNA sequence: TGCGCCAGCAGCTTGGCCGACCTTAATTCACCCCTCCACTTT. Translation gives CASSLADLNSPLHF.

The chain is built from TRBV7-9 and TRBJ1-1, with unresolved D. From germline, CDR1 is SEHNR and CDR2 FQNEAQ (reference sequence). The V end was cut by 5 bases, the J end by 4 bases, with 14 bases between. The CDR3 runs to 14 residues. Written as DNA, the CDR3 is TGTGCCAGCAGCCGTGAAACGAGAGGCACTGAAGCTTTCTTT. This sequence encodes CASSRETRGTEAFF.

The gene calls are TRBV30 and TRBJ2-1; D possibly matches TRBD1 or TRBD2 (5 bases each). Looked up from germline, CDR1 is GTSNPN and CDR2 is SVGIG (reference sequence). The CDR3 length is 13 residues. Written as DNA, the CDR3 is TGTGGCACCGGGACCCAGCTGGTCAATGAGCAGTTCTTC. Translated, it gives CGTGTQLVNEQFF.

V usage is TRBV5-6 and J usage is TRBJ1-1, with D perhaps TRBD1 (5 bases). Germline lookup yields CDR1 SGHDT and CDR2 YYEEEE. The CDR3 runs 16 residues. V shed 0 bases and J shed 2 bases, with 14 bases lying between them. CDR3 DNA sequence: TGTGCCAGCAGCTTGGCAGGGCTGGATTTCAACACTGAAGCTTTCTTT. This gives the protein CASSLAGLDFNTEAFF. The full variable domain, completed using reference TRBV5-6 and TRBJ1-1, is DAGVTQSPTHLIKTRGQQVTLRCSPKSGHDTVSWYQQALGQGPQFIFQYYEEEERQRGNFPDRFSGHQFPNYSSELNVNALLLGDSALYLCASSLAGLDFNTEAFFGQGTRLTVV.